What follows are 9 T cell receptor beta chains derived from one specimen sequenced in a study of blood T cell repertoires in COVID-19. Produced via immunoSEQ multiplex PCR; TCRdb's table is partial and in-frame only. The data contain some 180,000 clones, around 83% of them singletons. Sequencing was done on a sample of PBMCs or T cells enriched from blood (not recorded which). All receptors derive from a middle-aged woman in a cohort exposed to, infected with or recovered from COVID-19 (not recorded which).

The J gene is TRBJ2-1, the V gene TRBV11-2; 7 nucleotides align to TRBD2. V shed 1 base and J 3 bases; nucleotides not matched to a gene: 0. The CDR3 covers 14 residues. The germline CDR1 and CDR2 sequences are SGHAT and FQNNGV. The CDR3 DNA sequence: TGTGCCAGCAGCTTAGCTAGCGGCTACAATGAGCAGTTCTTC. Its protein product is CASSLASGYNEQFF.

The V call is TRBV18, the J call TRBJ2-1; 10 bases line up with TRBD1. Trimming at V came to 6 bases and at J to 10 bases, leaving 6 bases not matched to a gene. This CDR3 spans 13 amino acids. Germline values: CDR1 KGHSH, CDR2 LQKENI. The CDR3 reads CASSRQGAWEQFF. The CDR3 DNA sequence: TGTGCCAGCTCGCGACAGGGGGCTTGGGAGCAGTTCTTC.

The chain combines TRBV9 with TRBJ1-5; a possible D gene is TRBD1 (6 bases). The CDR3 loop spans 14 amino acids. Germline CDR1 and CDR2: SGDLS and YYNGEE. V was cut by 0 bases and J by 5 bases, with 9 bases left in between. The CDR3 reads CASSVGGGYQPQHF. For the CDR3, the DNA is TGTGCCAGCAGCGTAGGAGGGGGATATCAGCCCCAGCATTTT.

The V and J genes are TRBV5-1 and TRBJ2-5; 8 bases align to TRBD1. The junction had 21 bases not matched to a gene; V was cut back by 3 bases and J by 5 bases. The germline V gene has CDR1 SGHRS and CDR2 YFSETQ. The CDR3 contains 19 residues. DNA for the CDR3: TGCGCCAGCAGCTCGGGCCGACAGGGGAGGCTCGTACCCCCGGAGACCCAGTACTTC. Amino acid sequence: CASSSGRQGRLVPPETQYF.

On this clone itself: Mismatch with germline at one junction end may stem from a read error. The J gene is TRBJ1-2, the V gene TRBV28; D ambiguous. The CDR3 runs to 14 residues. Germline lookup yields CDR1 MDHEN and CDR2 SYDVKM. The CDR3 loop reads CASRPNAVLYGFTF. Written as DNA, the CDR3 is TGTGCCAGCAGACCAAACGCGGTGCTCTATGGCTTCACCTTC.

The gene calls are TRBV4-3 and TRBJ2-1; D possibly corresponds to TRBD2 (6 bases). Trimming pared 4 bases from V and 2 bases from J, leaving 15 bases between. Per germline, CDR1 LGHNA and CDR2 YSLEER. There are 16 residues in the CDR3. The CDR3 protein is CASSRKAGGPYNEQFF. DNA for the CDR3: TGCGCCAGCAGCCGGAAGGCCGGGGGACCCTACAATGAGCAGTTCTTC.

A few counts support this clone. The V gene is TRBV19, the J gene TRBJ1-5; 11 bases map to TRBD1. Unmatched junction bases numbered 14, after V lost 7 bases and J lost 9 bases. This CDR3 spans 16 amino acids. Per germline, CDR1 LNHDA and CDR2 SQIVND (reference sequence). The DNA for the CDR3 is TGTGCCAGTACCACGCTCCCGGGACAGGGGGTGAGGCCCCAGCATTTT. This codes for CASTTLPGQGVRPQHF.

The V and J genes are TRBV29-1 and TRBJ2-1, with 9 positions matching TRBD2. This CDR3 has 13 residues. The J segment lost 5 bases and the V segment lost 8 bases, leaving 7 bases of the junction unmatched. CDR1 and CDR2 (germline): SQVTM, ANQGSEA. The CDR3 sequence is CSSVAGVNNEQFF. DNA for the CDR3: TGCAGCTCAGTAGCGGGAGTCAACAATGAGCAGTTCTTC.

The gene calls are TRBV7-2 and TRBJ2-7; D perhaps matches TRBD2 (6 bases). The CDR3 runs to 15 residues. V was trimmed by 5 bases and J by 3 bases, leaving 17 bases between them. CDR1 is SGHTA and CDR2 is FQGNSA in the germline V gene. CDR3 coding DNA: TGTGCCAGCAGCCCCACTGGGACTTTTAACTACGAGCAGTACTTC. Amino acid sequence: CASSPTGTFNYEQYF.